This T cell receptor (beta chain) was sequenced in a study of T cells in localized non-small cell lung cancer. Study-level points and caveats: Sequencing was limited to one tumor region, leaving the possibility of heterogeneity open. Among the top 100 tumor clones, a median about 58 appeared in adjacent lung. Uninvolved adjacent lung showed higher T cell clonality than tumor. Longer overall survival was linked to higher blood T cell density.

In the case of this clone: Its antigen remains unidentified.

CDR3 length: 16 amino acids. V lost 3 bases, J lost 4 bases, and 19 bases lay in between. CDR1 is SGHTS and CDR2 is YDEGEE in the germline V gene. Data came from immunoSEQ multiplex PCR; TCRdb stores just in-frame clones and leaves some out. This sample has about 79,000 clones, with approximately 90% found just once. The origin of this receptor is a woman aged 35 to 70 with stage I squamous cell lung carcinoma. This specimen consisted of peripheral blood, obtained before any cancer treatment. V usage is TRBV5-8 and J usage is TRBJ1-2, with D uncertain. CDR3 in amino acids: CASSSLIGRNSYGYTF. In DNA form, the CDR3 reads TGTGCCAGCAGCTCACTGATAGGACGGAACTCCTATGGCTACACCTTC.